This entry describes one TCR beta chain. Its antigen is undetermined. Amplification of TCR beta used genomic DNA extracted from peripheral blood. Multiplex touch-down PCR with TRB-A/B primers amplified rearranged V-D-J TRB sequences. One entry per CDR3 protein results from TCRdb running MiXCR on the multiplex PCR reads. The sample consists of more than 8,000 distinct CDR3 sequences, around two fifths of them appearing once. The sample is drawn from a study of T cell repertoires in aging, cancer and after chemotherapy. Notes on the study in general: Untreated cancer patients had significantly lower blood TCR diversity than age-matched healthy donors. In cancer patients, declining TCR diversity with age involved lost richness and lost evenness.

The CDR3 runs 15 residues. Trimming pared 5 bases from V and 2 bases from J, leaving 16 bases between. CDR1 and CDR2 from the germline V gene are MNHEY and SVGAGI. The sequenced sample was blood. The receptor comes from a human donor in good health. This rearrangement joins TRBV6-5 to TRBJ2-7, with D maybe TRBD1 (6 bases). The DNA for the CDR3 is TGTGCCAGCAGTGAAGCGCCAGGGGACCCCTACGAGCAGTACTTC. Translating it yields CASSEAPGDPYEQYF.